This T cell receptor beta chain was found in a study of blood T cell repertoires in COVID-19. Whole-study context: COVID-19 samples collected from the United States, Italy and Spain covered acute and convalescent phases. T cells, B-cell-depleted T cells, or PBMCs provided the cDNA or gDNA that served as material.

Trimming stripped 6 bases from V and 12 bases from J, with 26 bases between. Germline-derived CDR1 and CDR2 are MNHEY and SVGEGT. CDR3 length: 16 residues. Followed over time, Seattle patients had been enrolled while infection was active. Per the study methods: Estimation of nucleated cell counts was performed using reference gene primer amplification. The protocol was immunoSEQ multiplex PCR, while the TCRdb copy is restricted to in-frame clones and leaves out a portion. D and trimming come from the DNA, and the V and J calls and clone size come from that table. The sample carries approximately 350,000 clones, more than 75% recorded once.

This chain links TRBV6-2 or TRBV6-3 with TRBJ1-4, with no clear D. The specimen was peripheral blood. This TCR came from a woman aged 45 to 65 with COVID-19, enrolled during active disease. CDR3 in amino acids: CASSRKSGMTNVELFF. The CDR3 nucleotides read TGTGCCAGCAGCCGAAAATCCGGGATGACCAATGTGGAACTGTTTTTT.